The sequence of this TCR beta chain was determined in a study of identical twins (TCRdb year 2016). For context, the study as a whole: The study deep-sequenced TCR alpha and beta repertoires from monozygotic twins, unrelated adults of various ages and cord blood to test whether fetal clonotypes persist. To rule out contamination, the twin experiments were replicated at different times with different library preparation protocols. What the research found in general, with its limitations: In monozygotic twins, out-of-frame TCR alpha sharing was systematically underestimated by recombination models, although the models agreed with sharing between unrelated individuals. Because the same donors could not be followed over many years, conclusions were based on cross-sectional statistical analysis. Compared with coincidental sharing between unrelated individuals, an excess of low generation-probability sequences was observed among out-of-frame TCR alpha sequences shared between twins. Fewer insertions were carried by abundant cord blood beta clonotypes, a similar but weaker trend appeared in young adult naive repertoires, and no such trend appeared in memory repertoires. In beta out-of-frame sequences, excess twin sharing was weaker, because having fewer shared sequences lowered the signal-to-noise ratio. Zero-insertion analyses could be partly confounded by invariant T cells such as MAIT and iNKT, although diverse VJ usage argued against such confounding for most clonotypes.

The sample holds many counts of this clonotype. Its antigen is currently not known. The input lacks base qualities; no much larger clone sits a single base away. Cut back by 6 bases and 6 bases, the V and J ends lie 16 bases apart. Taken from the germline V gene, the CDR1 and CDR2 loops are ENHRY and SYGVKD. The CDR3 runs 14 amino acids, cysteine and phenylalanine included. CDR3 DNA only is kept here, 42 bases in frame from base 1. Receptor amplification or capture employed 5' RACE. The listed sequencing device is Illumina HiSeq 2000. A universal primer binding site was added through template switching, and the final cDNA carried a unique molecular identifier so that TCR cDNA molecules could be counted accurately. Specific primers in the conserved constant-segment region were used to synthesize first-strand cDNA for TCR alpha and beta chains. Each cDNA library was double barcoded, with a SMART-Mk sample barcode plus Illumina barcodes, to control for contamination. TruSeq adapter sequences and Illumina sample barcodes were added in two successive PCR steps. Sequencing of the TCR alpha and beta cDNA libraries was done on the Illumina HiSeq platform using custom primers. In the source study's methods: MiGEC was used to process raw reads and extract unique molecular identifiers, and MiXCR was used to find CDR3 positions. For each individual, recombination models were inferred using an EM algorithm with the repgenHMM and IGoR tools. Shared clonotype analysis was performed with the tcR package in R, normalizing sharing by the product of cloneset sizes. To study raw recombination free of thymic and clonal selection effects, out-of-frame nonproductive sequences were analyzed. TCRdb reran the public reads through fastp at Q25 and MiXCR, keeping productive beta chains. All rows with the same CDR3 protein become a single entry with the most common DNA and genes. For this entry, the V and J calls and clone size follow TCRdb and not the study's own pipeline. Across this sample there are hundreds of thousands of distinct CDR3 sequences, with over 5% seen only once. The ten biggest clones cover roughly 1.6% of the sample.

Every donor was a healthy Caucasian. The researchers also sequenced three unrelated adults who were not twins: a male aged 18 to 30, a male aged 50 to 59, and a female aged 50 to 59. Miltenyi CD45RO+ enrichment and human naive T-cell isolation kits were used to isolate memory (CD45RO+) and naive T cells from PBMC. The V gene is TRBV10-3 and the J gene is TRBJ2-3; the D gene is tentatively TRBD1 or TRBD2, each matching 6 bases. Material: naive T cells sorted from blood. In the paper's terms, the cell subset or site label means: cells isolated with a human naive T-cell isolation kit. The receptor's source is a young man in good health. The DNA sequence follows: TGTGCCATCAGCGACTTCGGGGGCGAGGATACGCAGTATTTT. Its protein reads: CAISDFGGEDTQYF.